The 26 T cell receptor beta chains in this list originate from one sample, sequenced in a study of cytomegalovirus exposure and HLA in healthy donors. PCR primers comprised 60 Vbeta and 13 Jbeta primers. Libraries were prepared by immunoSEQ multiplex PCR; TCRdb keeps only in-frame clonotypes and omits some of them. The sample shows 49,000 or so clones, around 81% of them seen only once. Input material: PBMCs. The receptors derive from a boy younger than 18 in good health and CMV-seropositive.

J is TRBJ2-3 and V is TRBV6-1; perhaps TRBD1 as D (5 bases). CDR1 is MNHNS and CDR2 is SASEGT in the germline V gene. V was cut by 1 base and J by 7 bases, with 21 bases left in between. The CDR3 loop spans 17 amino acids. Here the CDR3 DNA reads TGTGCCAGCAGTGAAGTTCTGACAGCGAGATCTAGAAATACGCAGTATTTT. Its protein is CASSEVLTARSRNTQYF.

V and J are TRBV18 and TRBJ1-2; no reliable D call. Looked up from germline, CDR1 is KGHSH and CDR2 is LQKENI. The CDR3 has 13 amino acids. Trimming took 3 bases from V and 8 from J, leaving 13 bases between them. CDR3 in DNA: TGTGCCAGCTCACCTCTGGAGGCCGCCGGCTACACCTTC. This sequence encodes CASSPLEAAGYTF.

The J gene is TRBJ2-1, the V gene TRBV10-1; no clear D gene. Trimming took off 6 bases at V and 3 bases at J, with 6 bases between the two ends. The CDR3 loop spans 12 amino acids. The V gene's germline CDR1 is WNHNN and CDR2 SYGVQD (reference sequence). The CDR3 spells CASSASYNEQFF. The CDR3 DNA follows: TGCGCCAGCAGCGCTAGCTACAATGAGCAGTTCTTC.

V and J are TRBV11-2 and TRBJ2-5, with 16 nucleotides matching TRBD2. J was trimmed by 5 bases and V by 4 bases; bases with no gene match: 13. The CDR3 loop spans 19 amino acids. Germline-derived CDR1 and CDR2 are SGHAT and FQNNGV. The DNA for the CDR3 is TGTGCCAGCAGCTCCCACTTGGGACTAGCGGGGGGGTTTCGGGAGACCCAGTACTTC. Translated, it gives CASSSHLGLAGGFRETQYF.

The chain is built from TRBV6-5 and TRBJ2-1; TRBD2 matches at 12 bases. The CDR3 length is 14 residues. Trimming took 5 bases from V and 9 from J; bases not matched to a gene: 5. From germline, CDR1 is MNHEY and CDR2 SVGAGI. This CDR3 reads CASSRLAGVGEQFF. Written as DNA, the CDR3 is TGTGCCAGCAGTAGACTAGCGGGGGTTGGTGAGCAGTTCTTC.

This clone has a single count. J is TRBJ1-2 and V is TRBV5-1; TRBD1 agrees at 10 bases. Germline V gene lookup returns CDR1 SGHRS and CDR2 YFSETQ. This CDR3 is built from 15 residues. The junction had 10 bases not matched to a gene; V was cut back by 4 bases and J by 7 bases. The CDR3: CASSLQPGTGAGYTF. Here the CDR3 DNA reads TGCGCCAGCAGCCTCCAGCCCGGGACAGGGGCTGGCTACACCTTC.

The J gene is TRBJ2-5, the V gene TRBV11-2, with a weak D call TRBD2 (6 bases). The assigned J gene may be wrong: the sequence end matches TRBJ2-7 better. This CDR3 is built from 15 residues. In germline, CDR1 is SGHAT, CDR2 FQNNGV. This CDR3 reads CASSLGRGGVYEQYF. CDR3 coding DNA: TGTGCCAGCAGCTTAGGGAGAGGAGGGGTCTACGAGCAGTACTTC.

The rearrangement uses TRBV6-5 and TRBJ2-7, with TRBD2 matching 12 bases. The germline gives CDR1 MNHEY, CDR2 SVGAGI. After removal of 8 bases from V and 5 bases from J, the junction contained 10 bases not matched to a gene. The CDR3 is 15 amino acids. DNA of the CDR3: TGTGCCAGCTATCCTAGCGGGGGGGGATACAACGAGCAGTACTTC. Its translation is CASYPSGGGYNEQYF.

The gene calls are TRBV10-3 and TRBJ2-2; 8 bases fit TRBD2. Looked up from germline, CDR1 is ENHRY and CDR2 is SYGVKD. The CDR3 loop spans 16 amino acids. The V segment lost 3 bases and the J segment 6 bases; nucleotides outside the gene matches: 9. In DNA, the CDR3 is TGTGCCATCAGTGACGGGGGGGATTCCGGCGCCGGGGAGCTGTTTTTT. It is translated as CAISDGGDSGAGELFF.

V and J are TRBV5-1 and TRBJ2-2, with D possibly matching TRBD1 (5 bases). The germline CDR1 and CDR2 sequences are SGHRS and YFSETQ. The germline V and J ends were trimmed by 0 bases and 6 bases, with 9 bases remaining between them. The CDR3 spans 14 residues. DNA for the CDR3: TGCGCCAGCAGCTTGGTTCTGGGGCCCGGGGAGCTGTTTTTT. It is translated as CASSLVLGPGELFF.

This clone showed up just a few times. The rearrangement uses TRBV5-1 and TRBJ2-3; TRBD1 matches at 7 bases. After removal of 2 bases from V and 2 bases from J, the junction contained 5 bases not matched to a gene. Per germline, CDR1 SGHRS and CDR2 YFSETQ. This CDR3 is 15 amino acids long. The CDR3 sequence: CASSLQGLNTDTQYF. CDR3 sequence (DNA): TGCGCCAGCAGCTTACAGGGGCTTAACACAGATACGCAGTATTTT.

CDR3 region: CASSLAGPRGQYF. In DNA, the CDR3 is TGTGCCAGCAGCTTAGCGGGGCCCCGCGGGCAGTACTTC. This chain uses TRBV7-8 with TRBJ2-7; possibly TRBD1 for D (5 bases). Trimming cost V 0 bases and J 9 bases, with 12 bases left between them. Germline CDR1 and CDR2: SGHVS and FQNEAQ. The CDR3 runs to 13 residues.

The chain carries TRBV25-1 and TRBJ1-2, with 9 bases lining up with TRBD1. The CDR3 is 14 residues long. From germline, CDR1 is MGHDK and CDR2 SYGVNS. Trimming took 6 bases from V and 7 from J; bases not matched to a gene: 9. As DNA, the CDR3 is TGTGCCAGCAGGATGGGACAGGGAGCTGCTGGCTACACCTTC. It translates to CASRMGQGAAGYTF.

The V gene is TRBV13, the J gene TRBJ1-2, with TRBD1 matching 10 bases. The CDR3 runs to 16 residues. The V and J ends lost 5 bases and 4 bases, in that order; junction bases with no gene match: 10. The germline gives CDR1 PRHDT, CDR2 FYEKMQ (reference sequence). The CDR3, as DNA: TGTGCCAGCAGCCTCGGACAGGGGGATTTCATCTATGGCTACACCTTC. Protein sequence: CASSLGQGDFIYGYTF.

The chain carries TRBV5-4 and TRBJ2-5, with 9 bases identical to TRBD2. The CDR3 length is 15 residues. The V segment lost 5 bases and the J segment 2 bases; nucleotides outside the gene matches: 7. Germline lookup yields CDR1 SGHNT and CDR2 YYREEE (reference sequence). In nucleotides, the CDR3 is TGTGCCAGCAGAAAGAGCGGGGGGCCTCAAGAGACCCAGTACTTC. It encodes CASRKSGGPQETQYF.

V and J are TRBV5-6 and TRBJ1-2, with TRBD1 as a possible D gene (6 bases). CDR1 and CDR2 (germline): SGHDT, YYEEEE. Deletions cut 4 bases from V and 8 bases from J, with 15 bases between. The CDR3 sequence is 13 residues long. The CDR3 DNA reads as TGTGCCAGCAGCGACATAGGGGGTAACGGCTACACCTTC. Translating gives CASSDIGGNGYTF.

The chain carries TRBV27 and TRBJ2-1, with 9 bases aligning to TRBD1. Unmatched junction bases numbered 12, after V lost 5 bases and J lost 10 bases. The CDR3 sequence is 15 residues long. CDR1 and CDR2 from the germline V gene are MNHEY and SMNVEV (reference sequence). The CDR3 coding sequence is TGTGCCAGCAGTGCTAGAGGGGACAGGGTCGGAGAGCAGTTCTTC. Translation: CASSARGDRVGEQFF.

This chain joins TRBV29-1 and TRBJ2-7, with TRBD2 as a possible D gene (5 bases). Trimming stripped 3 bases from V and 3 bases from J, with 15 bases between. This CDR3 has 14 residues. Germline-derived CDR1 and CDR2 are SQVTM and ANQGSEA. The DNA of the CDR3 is TGCAGCGTTGACGGCCTGACGGGAAACTACGAGCAGTACTTC. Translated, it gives CSVDGLTGNYEQYF.

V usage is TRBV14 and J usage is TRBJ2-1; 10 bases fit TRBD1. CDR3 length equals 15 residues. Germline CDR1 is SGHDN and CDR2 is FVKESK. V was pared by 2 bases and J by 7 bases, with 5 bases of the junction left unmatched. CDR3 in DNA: TGTGCCAGCAGCCAACCCGGGACAGGGGCGAATGAGCAGTTCTTC. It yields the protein CASSQPGTGANEQFF.

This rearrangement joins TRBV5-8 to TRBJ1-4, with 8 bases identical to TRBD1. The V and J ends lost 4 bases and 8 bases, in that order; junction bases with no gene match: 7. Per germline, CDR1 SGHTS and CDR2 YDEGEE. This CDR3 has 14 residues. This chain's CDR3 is CASSEDRGREKLFF. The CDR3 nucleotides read TGTGCCAGCAGCGAAGACAGGGGAAGGGAAAAACTGTTTTTT.

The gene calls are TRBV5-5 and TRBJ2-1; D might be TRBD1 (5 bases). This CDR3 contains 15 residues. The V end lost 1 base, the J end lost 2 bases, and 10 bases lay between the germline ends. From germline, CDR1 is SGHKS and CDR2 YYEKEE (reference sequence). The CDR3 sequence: CASSLLRGPYNEQFF. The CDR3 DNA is TGTGCCAGCAGCTTGCTAAGGGGCCCCTACAATGAGCAGTTCTTC.

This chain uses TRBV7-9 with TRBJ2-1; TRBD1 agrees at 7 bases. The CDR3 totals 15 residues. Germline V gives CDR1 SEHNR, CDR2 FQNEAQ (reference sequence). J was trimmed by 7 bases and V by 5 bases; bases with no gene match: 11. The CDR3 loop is CASSPNIDRENEQFF. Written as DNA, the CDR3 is TGTGCCAGCAGCCCAAACATCGACAGGGAGAATGAGCAGTTCTTC.

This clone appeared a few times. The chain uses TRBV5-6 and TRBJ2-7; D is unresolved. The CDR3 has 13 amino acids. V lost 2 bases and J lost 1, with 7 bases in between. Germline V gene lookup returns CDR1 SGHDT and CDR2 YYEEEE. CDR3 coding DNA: TGTGCCAGCAGCTTCGGTCGTTCCTACGAGCAGTACTTC. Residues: CASSFGRSYEQYF.

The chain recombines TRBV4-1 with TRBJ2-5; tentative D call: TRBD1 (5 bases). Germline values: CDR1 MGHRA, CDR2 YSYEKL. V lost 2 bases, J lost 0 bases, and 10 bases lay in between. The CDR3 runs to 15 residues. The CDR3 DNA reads TGCGCCAGCAGCCAACTAGGGGTTGACCAAGAGACCCAGTACTTC. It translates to CASSQLGVDQETQYF.

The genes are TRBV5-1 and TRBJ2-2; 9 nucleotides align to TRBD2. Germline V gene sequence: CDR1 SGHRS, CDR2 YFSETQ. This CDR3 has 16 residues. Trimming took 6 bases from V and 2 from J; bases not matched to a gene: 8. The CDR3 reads CASTISGGANTGELFF. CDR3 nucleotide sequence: TGCGCCAGCACAATTAGCGGGGGCGCCAACACCGGGGAGCTGTTTTTT.

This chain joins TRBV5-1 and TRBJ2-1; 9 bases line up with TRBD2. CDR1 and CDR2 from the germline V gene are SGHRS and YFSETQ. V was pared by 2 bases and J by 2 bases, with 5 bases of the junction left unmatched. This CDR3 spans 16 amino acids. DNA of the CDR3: TGCGCCAGCAGCTTAACTAGCGGGTCTACCTACAATGAGCAGTTCTTC. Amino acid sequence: CASSLTSGSTYNEQFF.